This T cell receptor (beta chain) was documented in a study of blood T cells in healthy people across ages. A sample-barcoded 5' primer and a J-beta primer mix were used in a second PCR of roughly 7 to 11 cycles. TCRdb fed the 5' RACE reads into MiXCR, producing one record per CDR3 protein. The sample includes 1 million or so distinct CDR3 sequences, 35% to 55% of them seen just once. Of note for this clonotype: Its antigen is currently unknown.

The study, taken as a whole, reports: A strong correlation between TCR beta diversity and naive T cell percentage was seen. Bulk PBMC profiling left naive and antigen-experienced comparisons inconclusive.

Sequenced input: blood. The source of this sequence is a woman in her sixties in good health.

Here the CDR3 reads CASEGTGARGNQPQHF. CDR3 in DNA: TGTGCCTCGGAGGGGACAGGGGCGCGGGGTAATCAGCCCCAGCATTTT. The chain links TRBV19 to TRBJ1-5; 10 bases match TRBD1. CDR1 and CDR2 (germline): LNHDA, SQIVND (reference sequence). The junction had 14 bases not matched to a gene; V was cut back by 11 bases and J by 4 bases. This CDR3 spans 16 amino acids.